This T cell receptor beta chain derives from a study of a mutant IDH1 vaccine in newly diagnosed glioma (dated by TCRdb to the early 2020s). Regarding the research as a whole: Patients were given eight vaccinations, in weeks 1, 3, 5, 7, 11, 15, 19 and 23, which matched visits V03 through V10. Before enrollment, patients had received standard therapy of radiotherapy alone, temozolomide alone, or radiochemotherapy with temozolomide; most received the combination. Peripheral blood was collected at six visits: V03 (baseline), V05, V07, V10, V12 and V13. Longitudinal TCRB deep sequencing was performed for approximately 24 treated patients wherever samples were available for exploratory analyses. Vaccination started 4-6 weeks after radiotherapy alone, or was given together with temozolomide cycles in the groups whose treatment included chemotherapy. The approximately 32 treated patients were approximately 62% male and around 40% female, with a mean age of 40.4 years.

Summary of the overall study and its limitations: Selection of PBMC samples for TCRB deep sequencing was based on availability. Immune responses induced by the vaccine were seen in approximately 93% of patients across multiple MHC alleles. According to the authors, sample limitations meant that analyses of patient blood samples could not be reproduced. No apparent relationship was observed between pseudoprogression and alterations in the top peripheral T cell clonotypes detected by TCRB sequencing.

The germline V gene (reference sequence) specifies LNHDA as CDR1 and SQIVND as CDR2. For this chain, trimming is 5 bases at the V end and 5 bases at the J end, and the number of junction bases without a gene match is 8. Spanning cysteine to phenylalanine, the CDR3 consists of 14 amino acids. Only the CDR3 DNA stays, 42 bases, in frame from base 1. Worth noting for this clone: Its recognized antigen is unknown. No per-base quality is available; no much larger clone lies one base away.

The time point label for this specimen denotes: week 23, last vaccination. A 20-mer mutant IDH1 peptide at 300 micrograms in Montanide made up each vaccine dose, which was injected subcutaneously together with topical imiquimod. The donors had newly diagnosed IDH1-mutant astrocytomas of WHO grade 3 or 4 that showed loss of nuclear ATRX. The samples were drawn from NOA16, a multicentre, single-arm, open-label phase I trial in Germany that tested a mutant IDH1 peptide vaccine in humans for the first time. Genomic DNA for TCRB sequencing was isolated from EDTA blood with the DNeasy Blood and Tissue Kit. The library was made by the immunoSEQ multiplex PCR assay. Following the manufacturer's protocol, the hsTCRB Kit was used to amplify rearranged TCR beta chain sequences. An Illumina MiSeq was used to sequence the TCRB libraries. In the source study's methods: The kit vendor's proprietary platform handled demultiplexing, trimming and gene mapping. As stored in TCRdb, this immuneACCESS dataset retains in-frame rearrangements with V and J assigned. A fraction of the clones does not appear; measured against another copy, unresolved V genes explain less than half of the discrepancy, and the remainder lacks a known reason. The DNA gave D and trimming, while V, J and clone size come from that table. The table for this sample lists about 60,000 clones; 80% to 90% of them were counted only once. Under 1.5% of the sample goes to the ten largest clones.

The chain links TRBV19 with TRBJ1-1, with TRBD1 matching 7 junction bases. Sequencing used PBMCs, obtained from a glioma patient whose treatment included an IDH1 peptide vaccine. The clonotype comes from a middle-aged man with glioma. The CDR3 loop reads CASSERQGVTEAFF. The DNA sequence is TGTGCCAGTAGTGAACGACAGGGAGTAACTGAAGCTTTCTTT.